This TCR beta chain appears in the sequencing data of a study of blood T cell repertoires in COVID-19. Study summary: Samples came from the United States, Italy and Spain, spanning acute and convalescent COVID-19.

Per the original methods: Amplification with reference gene primers provided the estimates of nucleated cell counts. Using immunoSEQ multiplex PCR, the repertoire was profiled, and TCRdb retains in-frame clones only, with some absent. V, J and clone size are those of that table, while D and trimming were read from the DNA. The repertoire includes about 150,000 clones, 75% to 80% of them detected once, and 1.5% to 2% sits in the top ten. Sequencing was done on a sample of peripheral blood. The clonotype comes from an elderly man with acute or convalescent COVID-19.

The CDR3 sequence: CASSVNSGGARNEQFF. The CDR3 DNA reads as TGTGCCAGCTCAGTAAATAGCGGGGGGGCTCGGAATGAGCAGTTCTTC. The chain is built from TRBV18 and TRBJ2-1; the match to TRBD2 covers 11 bases. V lost 5 bases to trimming and J lost 7 bases; unmatched junction nucleotides: 10. The V gene's germline CDR1 is KGHSH and CDR2 LQKENI. The CDR3 runs to 16 residues. Variable domain in full (rest from reference TRBV18 and TRBJ2-1): NAGVMQNPRHLVRRRGQEARLRCSPMKGHSHVYWYRQLPEEGLKFMVYLQKENIIDESGMPKERFSAEFPKEGPSILRIQQVVRGDSAAYFCASSVNSGGARNEQFFGPGTRLTVL.